This T cell receptor beta chain emerged from a study of cytomegalovirus exposure and HLA in healthy donors. To note about this clone: The same CDR3 is also encoded by other DNA sequences in this sample.

Amplification used 60 Vbeta primers and 13 Jbeta primers. The assay was immunoSEQ multiplex PCR, and TCRdb's table has in-frame clones only and misses some. The table has approximately 140,000 clones, about 79% seen once. There are 15 residues in the CDR3. CDR1 is MRHNA, CDR2 SNTAGT, per germline. After removal of 2 bases from V and 4 bases from J, the junction contained 1 base not matched to a gene. The sample taken for sequencing was PBMCs. This sequence originates from a male donor in good health and CMV-seronegative. The V gene is TRBV6-4, the J gene TRBJ2-1; 11 bases agree with TRBD2. The CDR3 DNA sequence: TGTGCCAGCAGTGACCTAGCGGGAGGATACAATGAGCAGTTCTTC. It is translated as CASSDLAGGYNEQFF.